There are a few counts of the clone carrying this T cell receptor (beta chain). The antigen remains undetermined. The data are from a study of identifying expanded T cells in peripheral blood. Collection occurred without any documented infections or immune events in donors. The table came from immunoSEQ multiplex PCR; TCRdb's copy has only in-frame clones and leaves some out. Of fewer than 85,000 clones in the sample, 84% are singletons; the top ten hold approximately 20%. Whole-study results and caveats: Differentially abundant clones: around 1.1 between replicates, just under 17 at approximately 13 days, more than 18 at four.

The sample comprised blood. The source of this sequence is a person between 18 and 70 years old in good health.

The CDR3 loop reads CASTSILVRAFF. The CDR3 DNA reads TGTGCCAGCACCTCTATATTGGTCAGAGCTTTCTTT. This sequence joins TRBV7-9 and TRBJ1-1; D remains ambiguous. V dropped 7 bases and J dropped 10 bases, with 16 bases sitting between them. The length of the CDR3 is 12 residues. The germline V gene has CDR1 SEHNR and CDR2 FQNEAQ (reference sequence).